The source of this T cell receptor (beta chain) is a study of graft-versus-host responses after intestinal transplantation. Study results and caveats: Early post-transplant declines in HvG were associated with peak levels of circulating GvH clones.

Sequencing used immunoSEQ multiplex PCR; TCRdb keeps in-frame clones, though not all of them. The table shows over 85,000 clones, with approximately 94% occurring only once. With regard to this clone: Its target is not known.

The CDR3 covers 17 residues. Per the germline V gene, CDR1 is SGDLS and CDR2 is YYNGEE. V trimming: 3 bases; J trimming: 3 bases; junction bases outside the gene matches: 8. The material was unstimulated CD4+ T cells sorted from spleen or lymph node cells, obtained before transplant. The V and J genes are TRBV9 and TRBJ2-3, with 12 bases lining up with TRBD2. This clonotype originated in a human donor who was the organ donor for an intestinal transplant. CDR3 region: CASSATRTSGVTDTQYF. CDR3 DNA sequence: TGTGCCAGCAGCGCTACTAGGACTAGCGGGGTAACAGATACGCAGTATTTT.